This entry lists 20 T cell receptor beta chains sequenced from one sample in a study of regulatory T cells in long-lasting Graves disease. The time point was: persistent/refractory GD, antithyroid drugs over 5 years with positive TRAb. RNA from PBMCs was the source of the TCR library. In building TCR beta libraries, iRepertoire HTBI primers were used together with Arm-PCR of CDR3 regions. One entry per CDR3 protein, called by TCRdb with MiXCR from the multiplex PCR reads. Altogether 300,000 to 350,000 distinct CDR3 sequences are present, around 19% being singletons, with the ten largest covering less than 30%. This sample comprised peripheral blood mononuclear cells (PBMCs), obtained when the disease was refractory, from a patient treated with antithyroid drugs. The receptors originated from a female donor with Graves disease.

This clonotype was observed many times. The gene calls are TRBV12-5 and TRBJ1-6; D is ambiguous. Germline assignment: CDR1 LGHNT and CDR2 FRNRAP. V lost 1 base and J lost 5, with 9 bases in between. The CDR3 has 15 residues. As DNA, the CDR3 is TGTGCTAGTGGTTTGGCCTACAGCGATAATTCACCCCTCCACTTT. Translating gives CASGLAYSDNSPLHF.

This clonotype came up many times. This rearrangement joins TRBV7-8 to TRBJ1-5, with TRBD1 matching 9 bases. The germline V gene has CDR1 SGHVS and CDR2 FQNEAQ. V lost 5 bases, J lost 4 bases, and 6 bases stayed unmatched. CDR3 length: 15 residues. CDR3 sequence: CASSAQGAKNQPQHF. CDR3 nucleotide sequence: TGTGCCAGCAGCGCACAGGGGGCGAAAAATCAGCCCCAGCATTTT.

This clonotype has a count of ten or more. The chain carries TRBV19 and TRBJ1-6, with 7 bases matching TRBD1. The CDR3 extends over 13 amino acids. Unmatched junction bases numbered 4, after V lost 6 bases and J lost 8 bases. Per the germline V gene, CDR1 is LNHDA and CDR2 is SQIVND (reference sequence). CDR3 amino acids: CASSHRGDSPLHF. CDR3 DNA: TGTGCCAGTAGCCACAGGGGTGATTCACCCCTCCACTTT.

This clonotype was counted many times. The chain is built from TRBV2 and TRBJ2-7; D gene uncertain. The germline gives CDR1 SNHLY, CDR2 FYNNEI. Trimming removed 7 bases from V and 6 bases from J, with 16 bases in between. This CDR3 comprises 13 residues. CDR3 nucleotide sequence: TGTGCCAGCATCCTCCTAGATCGAGGCGAGCAGTACTTC. Protein product: CASILLDRGEQYF.

This clonotype was recorded a few times. The gene calls are TRBV6-2 or TRBV6-3 and TRBJ2-2; D call uncertain. Germline V gene lookup returns CDR1 MNHEY and CDR2 SVGEGT. The ends were cut back, 7 bases at V and 2 bases at J, with 11 bases in the middle. The CDR3 loop spans 14 amino acids. The CDR3 coding sequence is TGTGCCAGCAAAAAATTAGGAAACACCGGGGAGCTGTTTTTT. This sequence encodes CASKKLGNTGELFF.

This clonotype was found a few times. This rearrangement joins TRBV6-1 to TRBJ2-6, with D hard to call. There are 17 residues in the CDR3. CDR1 and CDR2 (germline): MNHNS, SASEGT. V shed 3 bases and J shed 0 bases, with 12 bases lying between them. In DNA form, the CDR3 reads TGTGCCAGCAGTGAGAGGTGGAAAGGCTCTGGGGCCAACGTCCTGACTTTC. This codes for CASSERWKGSGANVLTF.

This clonotype was detected a few times. The chain couples TRBV20-1 to TRBJ2-5; TRBD2 aligns across 9 bases. CDR1 and CDR2 from the germline V gene are DFQATT and SNEGSKA (reference sequence). Trimming removed 6 bases from V and 7 bases from J; junction bases left unmatched: 15. This CDR3 is 15 amino acids long. For the CDR3, the DNA is TGCAGTGCCCTCACTGGCGGGGGGGGGGTGGTGACCCAGTACTTC. Its translation: CSALTGGGGVVTQYF.

There are many counts of this clonotype. The junction departs from germline at one end; a sequencing error may be responsible. The chain links TRBV11-2 to TRBJ1-1; D perhaps matches TRBD1 (6 bases). The CDR3 runs 12 residues. Per germline, CDR1 SGHAT and CDR2 FQNNGV. Here the CDR3 reads CASRLEDSNPFF. The CDR3 nucleotides read TGTGCCAGCAGATTAGAGGACAGTAACCCTTTCTTT.

A few counts support this clonotype. The genes are TRBV6-1 and TRBJ1-5, with 9 bases lining up with TRBD1. CDR1 MNHNS and CDR2 SASEGT come from the germline V gene. The V segment lost 11 bases and the J segment 4 bases; nucleotides outside the gene matches: 9. This CDR3 region has 14 residues. The CDR3 DNA reads as TGTGCCCTGGGGACAGGGACTTCAAATCAGCCCCAGCATTTT. Amino acids: CALGTGTSNQPQHF.

This clonotype appeared a few times. This chain uses TRBV6-1 with TRBJ1-2; maybe TRBD1 (6 bases). The CDR3 extends over 13 amino acids. Germline CDR1 reads MNHNS; CDR2 reads SASEGT. Deletions cut 5 bases from V and 8 bases from J, with 15 bases between. The CDR3 bases are TGTGCCAGCAGTCTTGACAGGTGGGAGGGCTACACCTTC. Translating gives CASSLDRWEGYTF.

This clonotype came up many times. V and J are TRBV12-5 and TRBJ2-5; no firm D call. This CDR3 region has 14 residues. V was clipped by 6 bases and J by 0 bases, with 11 bases between them. CDR1 is LGHNT, CDR2 FRNRAP, per germline. The CDR3 region is CASGPGRNQETQYF. The CDR3 nucleotides read TGTGCTAGTGGACCCGGACGGAACCAAGAGACCCAGTACTTC.

This clonotype was seen many times. The chain employs TRBV6-1 and TRBJ2-4; D is uncertain. Germline V gene sequence: CDR1 MNHNS, CDR2 SASEGT. There are 14 residues in the CDR3. Deletions cut 7 bases from V and 0 bases from J, with 10 bases between. CDR3 protein: CASTRTLAKNIQYF. In DNA, the CDR3 is TGTGCCAGCACCAGAACCCTAGCCAAAAACATTCAGTACTTC.

This clonotype has a count of ten or more. The V and J genes are TRBV27 and TRBJ1-2; D unclear. The CDR3 is made up of 14 amino acids. V lost 5 bases to trimming and J lost 0 bases, with 10 bases between them. The germline gives CDR1 MNHEY, CDR2 SMNVEV (reference sequence). DNA for the CDR3: TGTGCCAGCAGTCCTCTGGATGCTAACTATGGCTACACCTTC. Translating gives CASSPLDANYGYTF.

This clonotype was detected once. V usage is TRBV6-2 or TRBV6-3 and J usage is TRBJ2-7, with 12 bases matching TRBD2. With 7 bases clipped from V and 3 bases from J, the junction kept 19 bases outside the gene matches. Per germline, CDR1 MNHEY and CDR2 SVGEGT. The CDR3 runs 19 residues. Written as DNA, the CDR3 is TGTGCCAGCAATACGAACCGGAAACCGCGACTAGCGGGAGACTACGAGCAGTACTTC. Translation gives CASNTNRKPRLAGDYEQYF.

This clonotype was recorded at least ten times. The chain joins TRBV19 to TRBJ1-5, with D unclear. This CDR3 has 17 residues. Between the trimmed V and J ends, which lost 5 bases and 1 base, there was a span of 18 bases. Germline CDR1 and CDR2: LNHDA and SQIVND (reference sequence). The CDR3 sequence: CASSAPLGVWSNQPQHF. The CDR3 DNA reads as TGTGCCAGTAGTGCTCCCTTGGGCGTTTGGAGCAATCAGCCCCAGCATTTT.

This clonotype was picked up many times. The V and J genes are TRBV6-1 and TRBJ2-7; either TRBD1 or TRBD2 may fit D (5 bases each). Per the germline V gene, CDR1 is MNHNS and CDR2 is SASEGT. This CDR3 is 14 amino acids long. Trimming shortened V by 2 bases and J by 7 bases, and 15 bases separated the two germline ends. In DNA form, the CDR3 reads TGTGCCAGCAGTGAACCGGGGCTTCCGGAAGAGCAGTACTTC. This sequence encodes CASSEPGLPEEQYF.

This clonotype was detected ten times or more. DNA for the CDR3: TGCAGTGCTAGTGGAGTCGGCAGTCAGGAAGCTTTCTTT. Its translation is CSASGVGSQEAFF. This chain links TRBV20-1 with TRBJ1-1, with unresolved D. The CDR3 loop spans 13 amino acids. Trimming removed 3 bases at V and 8 bases at J, with 16 bases between. Germline V CDR1 and CDR2: DFQATT, SNEGSKA (reference sequence).

This clonotype was seen many times. This chain links TRBV5-1 with TRBJ2-7; 12 bases fit TRBD2. Germline loops: CDR1 SGHRS, CDR2 YFSETQ. Trimming removed 1 base from V and 4 bases from J; junction bases left unmatched: 6. This CDR3 contains 16 residues. The CDR3 is CASSLPTSGRSYEQYF. CDR3 in DNA: TGCGCCAGCAGCTTGCCGACTAGCGGGAGATCATACGAGCAGTACTTC.

In its sample, this clonotype was seen many times. The chain joins TRBV19 to TRBJ2-5; TRBD1 agrees at 11 bases. CDR3 length: 13 residues. CDR1 and CDR2 (germline): LNHDA, SQIVND (reference sequence). V shed 6 bases, J shed 4 bases, and the junction held 1 base outside the gene matches. The CDR3 is CASRDRGRETQYF. The CDR3 nucleotides are TGTGCCAGTAGGGACAGGGGGCGAGAGACCCAGTACTTC.

In this sample, this clonotype turned up a few times. J is TRBJ1-6 and V is TRBV20-1, with D maybe TRBD1 (5 bases). The CDR3 runs to 16 residues. Trimming took 4 bases from V and 0 from J, leaving 13 bases between them. Germline CDR1 DFQATT, CDR2 SNEGSKA (reference sequence). This CDR3 is CSATIPGSSYNSPLHF. The CDR3 nucleotides read TGCAGTGCTACGATCCCAGGGAGCTCCTATAATTCACCCCTCCACTTT.